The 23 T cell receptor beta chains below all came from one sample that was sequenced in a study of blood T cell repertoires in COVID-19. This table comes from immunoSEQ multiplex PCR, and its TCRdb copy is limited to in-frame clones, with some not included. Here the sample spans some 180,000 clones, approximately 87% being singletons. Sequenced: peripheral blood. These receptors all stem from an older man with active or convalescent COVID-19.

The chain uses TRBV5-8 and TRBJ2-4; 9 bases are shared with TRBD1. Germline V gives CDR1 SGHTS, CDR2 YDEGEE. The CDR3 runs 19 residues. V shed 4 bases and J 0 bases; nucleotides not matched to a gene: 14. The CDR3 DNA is TGTGCCAGCAGCACCGACCCGCGGACAGGGGTAGTAGCCAAAAACATTCAGTACTTC. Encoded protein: CASSTDPRTGVVAKNIQYF.

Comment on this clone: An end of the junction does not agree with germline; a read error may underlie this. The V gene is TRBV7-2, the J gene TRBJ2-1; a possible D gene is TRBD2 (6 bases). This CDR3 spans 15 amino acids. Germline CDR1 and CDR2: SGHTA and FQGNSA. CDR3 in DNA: TGTGCCAGCACCTTAGGGACTCCCTCCTACAATGAGCAGTTCTTC. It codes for CASTLGTPSYNEQFF.

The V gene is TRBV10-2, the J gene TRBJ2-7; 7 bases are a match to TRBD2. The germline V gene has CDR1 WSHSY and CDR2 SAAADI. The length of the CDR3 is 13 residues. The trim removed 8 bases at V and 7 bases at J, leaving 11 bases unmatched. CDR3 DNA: TGCGCCAGCCGCGGGAGCCCAGTGAGGGAGCAGTACTTC. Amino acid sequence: CASRGSPVREQYF.

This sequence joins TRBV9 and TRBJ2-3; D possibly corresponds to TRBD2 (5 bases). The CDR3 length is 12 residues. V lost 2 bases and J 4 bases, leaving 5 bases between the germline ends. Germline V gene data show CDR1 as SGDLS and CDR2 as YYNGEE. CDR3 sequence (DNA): TGTGCCAGCAGCGTCGGGGCAGATACGCAGTATTTT. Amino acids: CASSVGADTQYF.

The DNA for the CDR3 is TGTGCCAGCTCACCGGGCGCCGGGACAGGGGTAATCTTCTTT. It encodes CASSPGAGTGVIFF. The rearrangement joins TRBV18 to TRBJ1-1, with 10 bases fitting TRBD1. Trimming took 3 bases from V and 14 from J; bases not matched to a gene: 12. This CDR3 contains 14 residues. Germline loops: CDR1 KGHSH, CDR2 LQKENI. Full variable domain (outside the CDR3, taken from reference TRBV18 and TRBJ1-1): NAGVMQNPRHLVRRRGQEARLRCSPMKGHSHVYWYRQLPEEGLKFMVYLQKENIIDESGMPKERFSAEFPKEGPSILRIQQVVRGDSAAYFCASSPGAGTGVIFFGQGTRLTVV.

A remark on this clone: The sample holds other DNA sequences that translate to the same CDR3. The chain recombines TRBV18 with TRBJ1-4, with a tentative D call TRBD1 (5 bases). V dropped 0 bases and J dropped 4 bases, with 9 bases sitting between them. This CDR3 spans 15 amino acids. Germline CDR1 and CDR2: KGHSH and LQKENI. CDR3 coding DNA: TGTGCCAGCTCACCACCGGGGCGGGGTAATGAAAAACTGTTTTTT. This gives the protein CASSPPGRGNEKLFF.

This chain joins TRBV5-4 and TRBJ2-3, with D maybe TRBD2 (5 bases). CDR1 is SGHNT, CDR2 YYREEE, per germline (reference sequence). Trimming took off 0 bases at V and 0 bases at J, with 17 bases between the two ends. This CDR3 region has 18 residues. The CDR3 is CASSLVGSDEASTDTQYF. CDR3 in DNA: TGTGCCAGCAGCTTGGTGGGGAGTGACGAAGCTAGCACAGATACGCAGTATTTT. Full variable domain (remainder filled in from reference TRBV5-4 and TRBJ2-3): ETGVTQSPTHLIKTRGQQVTLRCSSQSGHNTVSWYQQALGQGPQFIFQYYREEENGRGNFPPRFSGLQFPNYSSELNVNALELDDSALYLCASSLVGSDEASTDTQYFGPGTRLTVL.

The DNA for the CDR3 is TGTGCCAGCAGCCCTACTAGGCAGCCCCAGCATTTT. This translates into CASSPTRQPQHF. The V and J genes are TRBV5-8 and TRBJ1-5; no definite D call. The CDR3 spans 12 residues. Between the trimmed V and J ends, which lost 4 bases and 7 bases, there was a span of 9 bases. From germline, CDR1 is SGHTS and CDR2 YDEGEE.

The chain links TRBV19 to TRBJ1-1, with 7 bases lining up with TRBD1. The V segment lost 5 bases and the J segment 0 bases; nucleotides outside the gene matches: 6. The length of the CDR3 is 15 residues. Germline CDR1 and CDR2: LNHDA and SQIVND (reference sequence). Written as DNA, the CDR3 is TGTGCCAGTAGTGTGACAGGGCACTTGAACACTGAAGCTTTCTTT. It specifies CASSVTGHLNTEAFF.

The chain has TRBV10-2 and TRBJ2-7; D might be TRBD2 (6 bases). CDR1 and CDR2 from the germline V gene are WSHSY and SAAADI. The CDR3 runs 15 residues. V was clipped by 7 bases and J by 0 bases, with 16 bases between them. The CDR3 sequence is CASIPRGRSSYEQYF. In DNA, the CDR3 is TGCGCCAGCATACCGCGGGGCCGAAGCTCCTACGAGCAGTACTTC.

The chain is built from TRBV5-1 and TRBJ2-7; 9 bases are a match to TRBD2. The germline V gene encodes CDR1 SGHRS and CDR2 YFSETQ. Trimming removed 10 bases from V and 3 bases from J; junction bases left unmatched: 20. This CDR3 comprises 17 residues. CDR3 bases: TGCGCCCGCCGCGGCGGGGGGGGCGGAACCCACTTCTACGAGCAGTACTTC. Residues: CARRGGGGGTHFYEQYF.

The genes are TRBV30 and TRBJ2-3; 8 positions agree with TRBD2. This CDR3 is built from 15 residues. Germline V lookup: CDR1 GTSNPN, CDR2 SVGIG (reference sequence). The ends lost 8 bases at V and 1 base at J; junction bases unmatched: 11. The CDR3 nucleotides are TGTGCCCGACGAGCGGGGGCCCGCCGCACAGATACGCAGTATTTT. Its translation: CARRAGARRTDTQYF.

The CDR3 protein is CASSQSGSTDTQYF. CDR3 coding DNA: TGTGCCAGCAGCCAATCCGGGTCCACAGATACGCAGTATTTT. The V call is TRBV3-1 (or the pseudogene TRBV3-2), the J call TRBJ2-3; D unresolved. CDR1 is LGHDT and CDR2 is YNNKEL in the germline V gene (reference sequence). Trimming stripped 2 bases from V and 2 bases from J, with 8 bases between. The CDR3 runs to 14 residues.

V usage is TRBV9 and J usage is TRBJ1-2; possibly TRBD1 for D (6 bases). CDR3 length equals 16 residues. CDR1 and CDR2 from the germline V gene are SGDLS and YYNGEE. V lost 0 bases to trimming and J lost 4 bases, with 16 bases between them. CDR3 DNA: TGTGCCAGCAGCGTAGCTGCGATTAGGGGGACCTATGGCTACACCTTC. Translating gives CASSVAAIRGTYGYTF.

CDR3 sequence (DNA): TGTGCCAGCACTACCCTACAGGGAAAAGGCTACGAGCAGTACTTC. It translates to CASTTLQGKGYEQYF. V is TRBV6-5 and J is TRBJ2-7; tentatively, D is TRBD1 (6 bases). Trimming removed 7 bases from V and 3 bases from J, with 19 bases in between. Germline V gene sequence: CDR1 MNHEY, CDR2 SVGAGI. The CDR3 runs to 15 residues.

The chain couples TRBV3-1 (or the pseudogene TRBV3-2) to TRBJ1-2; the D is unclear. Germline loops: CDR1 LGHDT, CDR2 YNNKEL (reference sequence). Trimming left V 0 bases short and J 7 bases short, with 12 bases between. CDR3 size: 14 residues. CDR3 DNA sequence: TGTGCCAGCAGCCAAGATATGAGGGTAGGTGGCTACACCTTC. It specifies CASSQDMRVGGYTF.

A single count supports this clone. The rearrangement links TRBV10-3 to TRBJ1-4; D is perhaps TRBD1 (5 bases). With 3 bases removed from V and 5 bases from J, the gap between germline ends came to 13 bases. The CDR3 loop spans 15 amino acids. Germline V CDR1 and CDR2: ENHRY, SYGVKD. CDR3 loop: CAISDFGQGNEKLFF. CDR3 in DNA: TGTGCCATCAGTGATTTTGGGCAGGGCAATGAAAAACTGTTTTTT.

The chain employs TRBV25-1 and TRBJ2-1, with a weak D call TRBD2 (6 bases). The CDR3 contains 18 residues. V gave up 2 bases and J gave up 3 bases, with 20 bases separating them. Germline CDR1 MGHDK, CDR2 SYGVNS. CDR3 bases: TGTGCCAGCAGTGAAAGTTCAAAAGGAGGGAGTTTCTACAATGAGCAGTTCTTC. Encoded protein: CASSESSKGGSFYNEQFF.

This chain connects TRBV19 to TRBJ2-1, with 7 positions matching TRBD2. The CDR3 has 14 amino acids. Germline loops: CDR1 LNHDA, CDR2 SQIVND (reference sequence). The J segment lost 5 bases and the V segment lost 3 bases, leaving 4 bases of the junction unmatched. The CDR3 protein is CASSIWGGNNEQFF. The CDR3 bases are TGTGCCAGTAGTATTTGGGGGGGGAACAATGAGCAGTTCTTC.

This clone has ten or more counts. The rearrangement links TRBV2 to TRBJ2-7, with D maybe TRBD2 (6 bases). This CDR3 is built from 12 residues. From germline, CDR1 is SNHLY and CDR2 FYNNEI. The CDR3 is CVQRGAFGEQYF. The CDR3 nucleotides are TGTGTCCAGCGCGGGGCCTTCGGCGAGCAGTACTTC.

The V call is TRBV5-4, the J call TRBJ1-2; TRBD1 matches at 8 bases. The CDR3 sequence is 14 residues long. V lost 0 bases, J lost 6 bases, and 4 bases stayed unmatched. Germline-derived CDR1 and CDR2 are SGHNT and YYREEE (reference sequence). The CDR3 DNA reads TGTGCCAGCAGCTTGGGCGGGACAGGAGATGGCTACACCTTC. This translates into CASSLGGTGDGYTF. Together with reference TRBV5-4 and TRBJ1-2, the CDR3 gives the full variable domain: ETGVTQSPTHLIKTRGQQVTLRCSSQSGHNTVSWYQQALGQGPQFIFQYYREEENGRGNFPPRFSGLQFPNYSSELNVNALELDDSALYLCASSLGGTGDGYTFGSGTRLTVV.

The CDR3 DNA follows: TGTGCCAGCAGTACCGGGAGCCCGCGGGAGCTGTTTTTT. Protein sequence: CASSTGSPRELFF. The rearrangement uses TRBV12-3 or TRBV12-4 and TRBJ2-2, with TRBD2 as a possible D gene (6 bases). V was pared by 5 bases and J by 9 bases, with 13 bases between. This CDR3 has 13 residues.

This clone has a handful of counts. CDR3 in DNA: TGTGCCAGCAGCTTAGGGCTGATGAACACTGAAGCTTTCTTT. As protein: CASSLGLMNTEAFF. The V and J genes are TRBV7-8 and TRBJ1-1; D is ambiguous. Germline V gene data show CDR1 as SGHVS and CDR2 as FQNEAQ. The CDR3 is 14 amino acids. V lost 1 base and J 0 bases, leaving 6 bases between the germline ends.